This T cell receptor (beta chain) stems from a study of shared clonotypes between healthy human individuals. Study at large: Per donor, CD8 memory used one plate, CD8 naive used two, CD4 memory used three and CD4 naive used three. Study outcomes and limitations: It was the non-shared clonotypes that had lower generation probabilities than clonotypes shared by all four donors.

This clone is a singleton in its sample. As yet, its antigen is unknown. Naive CD8 cells comprised CD45RO-negative, CCR7-positively selected cells, excluding terminally differentiated effector memory CD45RA+ cells. The method was immunoSEQ multiplex PCR; TCRdb's version includes in-frame clones alone and lacks a portion of them. The top ten clones hold more than 0.95% of a sample with some 2 million clones, around 96% of them seen once. The V gene's germline CDR1 is SNHLY and CDR2 FYNNEI. V lost 4 bases to trimming and J lost 6 bases, with 15 bases between them. CDR3 length: 15 amino acids. The TCR comes from a man between 18 and 29 years old in good health. This chain connects TRBV2 to TRBJ2-2; D possibly corresponds to TRBD2 (5 bases). The sequenced material came from naive CD8+ T cells sorted from blood. CDR3 region: CASSGYEGGAGELFF. In DNA, the CDR3 is TGTGCCAGCAGTGGCTATGAGGGTGGGGCCGGGGAGCTGTTTTTT. Together with reference TRBV2 and TRBJ2-2, the CDR3 gives the full variable domain: EPEVTQTPSHQVTQMGQEVILRCVPISNHLYFYWYRQILGQKVEFLVSFYNNEISEKSEIFDDQFSVERPDGSNFTLKIRSTKLEDSAMYFCASSGYEGGAGELFFGEGSRLTVL.